Included here is one TCR beta chain sequence, with context. Its antigen has not been determined. Sequencing used an Illumina HiSeq 2000. 5'RACE template switching, by which a universal primer site and unique molecular identifiers were added, was used to make TCR beta cDNA libraries. Priming for cDNA synthesis came from the TCR beta constant segment, and two successive PCR amplification steps followed. The paper's processing steps were these. MIGEC handled demultiplexing of the reads and grouping by UMI, while MiTCR was used to assemble and quantify clonotypes. To remove erroneous sequences, TCR cDNA sequences were retained only when supported by two or more reads. The tcR package was used for downstream repertoire analysis, and clonotypes were matched between fractions using CDR3 nucleotide sequence together with V segment. Antigen specificity was annotated against VDJdb with VDJmatch, allowing one amino acid substitution in CDR3. The reads, reprocessed by TCRdb, yield one row per CDR3 protein sequence and no DNA. The V and J calls come from TCRdb's annotation, not from the publication. This sample's table carries some 500,000 distinct CDR3 sequences. The top ten constitute over 1.3% of the sample.

This specimen belongs to a study of T cells expressing NK-cell markers (dated by TCRdb to 2020 to 2021). Study-wide context: In sorted CD3+CD56+NKG2C+, CD3+CD56+NKG2C- and CD3+CD56-NKG2C+ T-cell subsets from several donors, TCR beta-chain repertoires were profiled. Seven of the eight sequenced donors were HCMV-seropositive and one was HCMV-seronegative. All eight donors whose samples were sequenced were randomly selected healthy volunteers, three of them men and five women. Sequencing of the libraries produced 2 x 150 bp reads on Illumina HiSeq 2000/2500, MiSeq or NextSeq. Overall study results and their limits: It remained unclear whether the expanded NKG2C-expressing T cell clones were specific for HCMV antigens. Those dominant clonotypes were again the most abundant among CD3+CD56-NKG2C+ cells in a handful of donors, at roughly 25-65%. In six donors, the dominant CD3+CD56+NKG2C+ clonotypes ranked among the top 10 CD8+ clonotypes, making up about 1.0-8% of CD8+ T cells.

The CDR3 measures 14 amino acids from cysteine to phenylalanine. The DNA is unrecorded. The germline V gene (reference sequence) supplies CDR1 LGHDT and CDR2 YNNKEL. HCMV serostatus was determined by detecting HCMV-specific IgG in serum with a commercial ELISA kit. Ficoll density gradient centrifugation was used to isolate peripheral blood mononuclear cells from blood. The chain is encoded by TRBV3-1 joined to TRBJ2-7; TCRdb's D gene call, TRBD1, goes unchecked for lack of DNA. The TCR comes from a woman aged 45-60 years in good health. Donor details come from another sample of the same person, matched by shared clones. The sequenced material came from blood T cells: a sorted CD56 or NKG2C T cell subset, CD4+ or CD8+ T cells, or bulk PBMC T cells (not recorded which). The CDR3 protein sequence reads: CASSQTTGSGEQYF.